These T cell receptor beta chains were read from a single sample in a study of graft-versus-host responses after intestinal transplantation. The repertoire was sequenced with immunoSEQ multiplex PCR; TCRdb's copy has only in-frame clones and lacks some. This table holds 55,000 to 70,000 clones, about 93% found once. The starting material was PBMCs, obtained 118 days after intestinal transplantation. The receptors were sampled from a human patient who received an intestinal transplant, so some T cells may come from the graft donor. CDR3s include the opening cysteine and the closing phenylalanine or tryptophan. Each record gives: CDR3 length, V gene, clone size, CDR3 protein. Clone size, where shown, is once, few, many, or a class for clones that have expanded.

>15|TRBV6-1|once
CASTYSGRKSNEQFF
>15|TRBV4-1|NA
CASSLGLAGVYEQYF
>10|TRBV20-1|NA
CSAREETQYF
>15|TRBV5-8|NA
CASSLKLAVTDTQYF
>15|TRBV9|NA
CASSSGRGRTHTQYF
>16|TRBV9|NA
CASSATDTGMDTEAFF
>15|TRBV4-1|NA
CASSQRGRGIFEQYF
>14|TRBV2|NA
CASSDGGNSYEQYF
>14|TRBV7-6|few
CASSLIGEGYEQYF
>14|TRBV2|few
CASLRGTSGSVQFF
>13|TRBV6-1|NA
CASSDKLAPEQFF
>16|TRBV12-2|NA
CASRQEPSGNPGELFF
>15|TRBV11-3|NA
CASSDLAGSYNEQFF
>14|TRBV5-1|NA
CASSLEAAQNIQYF
>13|TRBV6-1|NA
CASSPSQLYGYTF
>18|TRBV27|NA
CASSLWTRGTPPYNEQFF
>17|TRBV5-4|NA
CASSWRLAGGVLHEQYF
>16|TRBV5-1|NA
CASSGNWGSGANVLTF
>12|TRBV5-1|NA
CASSDGQGRAFF
>16|TRBV2|NA
CASSHTSGLAKNIQYF
>13|TRBV28|NA
CASRGGGTGELFF
>13|TRBV2|NA
CASEGRGQETQYF
>16|TRBV28|NA
CASSFQTSDLSYEQYF
>15|TRBV6-7|NA
CASSYPGQSNYGYTF
>14|TRBV7-9|NA
CASSLGPVQETQYF
>13|TRBV29-1|NA
CSVEPDMNTEAFF
>14|TRBV19|NA
CASSWGSGLETQYF
>13|TRBV2|NA
CATSQGGPYEQYF
>16|TRBV5-1|once
CASSFSGQGKQETQYF
>12|TRBV2|NA
CASRENTGELFF
>15|TRBV28|NA
CASSPRTESGSPLHF
>14|TRBV5-1|NA
CASSPGQVGEKLFF
>16|TRBV7-2|few
CASSPLAGGLSNEQFF
>11|TRBV27|NA
CASQGAYEQYF
>14|TRBV4-2|NA
CASSSRDSYNEQFF
>11|TRBV2|NA
CASSEVDTQYF
>12|TRBV14|few
CASSRVAGELFF
>15|TRBV6-1|NA
CASSEVGTSLYEQYF
>13|TRBV7-2|NA
CATSGRAFNEQFF
>15|TRBV6-5|NA
CASSYLAGSYNEQFF
>17|TRBV4-2|NA
CASSQGTGLAEDNEQFF
>15|TRBV5-4|NA
CASSISGGVYNEQFF
>16|TRBV21-1|once
CASSTKQGDEDEKLFF
>12|TRBV29-1|NA
CSVGGAGETQYF